This T cell receptor (beta chain) is from a study of beta chain features in type 1 diabetes. The CDR3 covers 15 residues. Germline assignment: CDR1 SGHVS and CDR2 FNYEAQ. With 1 base removed from V and 5 bases from J, the gap between germline ends came to 12 bases. Overall study findings and caveats: A moderate, significant TCRB CDR3 shortening appeared in type 1 diabetes across four CD4+ subsets. Overrepresentation of cells with high TCR expression could result from cDNA sequencing. Comparison showed that naive, central memory and Treg TCRB repertoires appeared more similar among patients than among healthy donors.

This clone showed up just a few times. No antigen is known for it. The sequenced template was cDNA made from the entire isolated RNA. Some clones are missing from TCRdb's copy, which holds only in-frame ones; the method was immunoSEQ multiplex PCR. The data show 25,000 to 35,000 clones, 65% seen once. This chain uses TRBV7-6 with TRBJ2-1, with TRBD2 as a possible D gene (6 bases). The sample was Tregs from blood. The TCR originated in a woman aged 25 to 45 with type 1 diabetes. The CDR3 sequence: CASSLVPGGDNEQFF. The CDR3 coding sequence is TGTGCCAGCAGCTTAGTGCCCGGAGGGGACAATGAGCAGTTCTTC.